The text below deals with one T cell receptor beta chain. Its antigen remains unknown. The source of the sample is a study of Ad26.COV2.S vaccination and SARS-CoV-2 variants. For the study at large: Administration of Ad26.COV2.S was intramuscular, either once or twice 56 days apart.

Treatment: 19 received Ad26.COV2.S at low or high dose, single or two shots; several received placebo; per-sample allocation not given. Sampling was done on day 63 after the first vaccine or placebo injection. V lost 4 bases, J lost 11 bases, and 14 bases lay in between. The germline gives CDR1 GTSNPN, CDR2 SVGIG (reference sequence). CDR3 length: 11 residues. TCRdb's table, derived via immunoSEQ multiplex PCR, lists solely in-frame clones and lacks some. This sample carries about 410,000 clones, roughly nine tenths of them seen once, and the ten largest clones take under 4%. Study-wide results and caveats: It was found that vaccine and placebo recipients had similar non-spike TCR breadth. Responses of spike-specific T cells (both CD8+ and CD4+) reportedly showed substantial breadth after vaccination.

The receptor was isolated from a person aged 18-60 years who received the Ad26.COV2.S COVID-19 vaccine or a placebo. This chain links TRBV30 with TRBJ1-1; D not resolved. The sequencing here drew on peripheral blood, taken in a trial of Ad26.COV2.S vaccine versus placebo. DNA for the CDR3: TGTGCCTGGAATGAGTACCCGGAGGCTTTCTTT. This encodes CAWNEYPEAFF. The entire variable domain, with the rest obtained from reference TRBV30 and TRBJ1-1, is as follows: SQTIHQWPATLVQPVGSPLSLECTVEGTSNPNLYWYRQAAGRGLQLLFYSVGIGQISSEVPQNLSASRPQDRQFILSSKKLLLSDSGFYLCAWNEYPEAFFGQGTRLTVV.